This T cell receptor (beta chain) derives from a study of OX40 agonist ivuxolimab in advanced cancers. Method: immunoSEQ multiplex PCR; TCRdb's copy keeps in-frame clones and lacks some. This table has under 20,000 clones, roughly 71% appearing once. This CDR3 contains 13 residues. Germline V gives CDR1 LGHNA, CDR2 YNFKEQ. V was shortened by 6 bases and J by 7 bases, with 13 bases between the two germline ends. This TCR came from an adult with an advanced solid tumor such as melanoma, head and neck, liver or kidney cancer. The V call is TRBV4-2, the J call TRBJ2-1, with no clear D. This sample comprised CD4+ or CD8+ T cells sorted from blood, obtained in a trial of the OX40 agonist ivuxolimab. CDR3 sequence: CASRTGASNEQFF. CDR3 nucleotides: TGTGCCAGCAGGACGGGTGCATCGAATGAGCAGTTCTTC.